The following is a TCR beta chain sequence with its context. The antigen is unknown. Time point defined: cycle 4 day 1 (C4D1), after 6 weeks of nivolumab. Brentuximab vedotin exposure varied among the patients, all of whom had relapsed after autologous stem cell transplantation. Generated by immunoSEQ multiplex PCR, the TCRdb table keeps only in-frame clones and is missing some. The sample lists 100,000 or so clones, just over 90% seen once, with around 2.7% in the top ten. The sample is drawn from a study of PD-1 blockade in classical Hodgkin lymphoma. General study findings and limits: Whereas CD4+ TCR diversity had risen significantly by C4D1, CD8+ TCR diversity had not. Individuals who commenced nivolumab within less than 1 year of ASCT were excluded. The causes of the repertoire differences, possibly disease activity or prior therapy, remain undefined.

The specimen was peripheral blood mononuclear cells (PBMCs), collected before the fourth cycle of nivolumab. The clonotype comes from a human donor with classical Hodgkin lymphoma.

CDR3 sequence reads: CSARGSYEQYF. The CDR3 nucleotides are TGCAGCGCTAGGGGTTCCTACGAGCAGTACTTC. The genes are TRBV29-1 and TRBJ2-7; perhaps TRBD1 as D (5 bases). Germline-derived CDR1 and CDR2 are SQVTM and ANQGSEA. The CDR3 consists of 11 residues. With 7 bases removed from V and 1 base from J, the gap between germline ends came to 8 bases.